The rows below give T cell receptor beta chains drawn from one sample of a study of cytomegalovirus exposure and HLA in healthy donors. Some clones are missing from TCRdb's copy, which holds only in-frame ones; the method was immunoSEQ multiplex PCR. Among roughly 100,000 clones, 83% were seen once, and the ten largest hold about 6.3%. The sequencing sample was made of PBMCs. These receptors were collected from a man aged 18 to 35 in good health and CMV-seronegative. Each CDR3 is given with its conserved first and last residue. A D gene is named only where the DNA matches it firmly. Clone size, where shown, is once, few, many, or a class for clones that have expanded.

D | J | size | V | CDR3 | DNA
TRBD2 | TRBJ2-7 | - | TRBV27 | CASSLRTSGRIYEQYF | TGTGCCAGCAGCCTCCGGACTAGCGGGAGGATTTACGAGCAGTACTTC
- | TRBJ2-1 | - | TRBV7-2 | CASSLPSRYNEQFF | TGTGCCAGCAGCTTACCCTCCCGTTACAATGAGCAGTTCTTC
- | TRBJ1-3 | few | TRBV6-5 | CASLITGGRGNTIYF | TGTGCCAGCCTAATCACGGGGGGCAGGGGAAACACCATATATTTT
TRBD2 | TRBJ2-7 | - | TRBV5-4 | CASSLYIAGAPYEQYF | TGTGCCAGCAGCTTGTATATAGCGGGAGCTCCCTACGAGCAGTACTTC
- | TRBJ1-4 | - | TRBV11-3 | CASSLRGSNEKLFF | TGTGCCAGCAGCTTAAGAGGGTCTAATGAAAAACTGTTTTTT
- | TRBJ2-1 | - | TRBV6-5 | CASSYSRGSNEQFF | TGTGCCAGCAGTTACTCGAGGGGGTCCAATGAGCAGTTCTTC
- | TRBJ1-5 | - | TRBV7-2 | CASSLALASGNQPQHF | TGTGCCAGCAGCTTAGCGTTGGCTAGCGGCAATCAGCCCCAGCATTTT
TRBD2 | TRBJ2-4 | - | TRBV6-5 | CASRTSGLAKNIQYF | TGTGCCAGCAGAACTAGCGGACTAGCCAAAAACATTCAGTACTTC
TRBD2 | TRBJ2-7 | once | TRBV7-2 | CASSIRTSGTSFGEQYF | TGTGCCAGCAGCATTCGGACTAGCGGGACCTCATTCGGGGAGCAGTACTTC
- | TRBJ2-5 | - | TRBV6-5 | CASSSGIQETQYF | TGTGCCAGCAGTTCAGGGATTCAGGAGACCCAGTACTTC
TRBD2 | TRBJ2-4 | - | TRBV19 | CASSKLAGGRNIQYF | TGTGCCAGTAGTAAGCTAGCGGGAGGAAGAAACATTCAGTACTTC
- | TRBJ1-2 | - | TRBV19 | CASTLAGPYGYTF | TGTGCCAGTACCCTTGCAGGCCCTTATGGCTACACCTTC
- | TRBJ1-1 | few | TRBV6-1 | CASSHGQLAFF | TGTGCCAGCAGTCATGGACAGTTAGCTTTCTTT
- | TRBJ2-7 | - | TRBV5-4 | CASSTGGRSSYEQYF | TGTGCCAGCAGCACTGGGGGGAGAAGCTCCTACGAGCAGTACTTC
- | TRBJ1-5 | - | TRBV7-8 | CASSLTDQPQHF | TGTGCCAGCAGCTTGACAGATCAGCCCCAGCATTTT
TRBD2 | TRBJ2-1 | - | TRBV14 | CASSFRLAGEQFF | TGTGCCAGCAGCTTCCGACTAGCGGGTGAGCAGTTCTTC
TRBD1 | TRBJ1-3 | - | TRBV7-2 | CASSLGQGASGNTIYF | TGTGCCAGCAGCTTGGGACAGGGGGCGTCGGGAAACACCATATATTTT
- | TRBJ1-1 | - | TRBV20-1 | CSDVARSEAFF | TGCAGTGATGTGGCTAGGAGTGAAGCTTTCTTT
- | TRBJ1-1 | - | TRBV5-8 | CASSWRDRNTEAFF | TGTGCCAGCAGCTGGAGAGACAGGAACACTGAAGCTTTCTTT
TRBD1 | TRBJ1-2 | - | TRBV5-1 | CASSPTGGDSVFNGYTF | TGCGCCAGCAGCCCGACAGGGGGCGACTCGGTATTCAATGGCTACACCTTC
TRBD2 | TRBJ2-3 | - | TRBV7-6 | CASSLGGGSRTDTQYF | TGTGCCAGCAGCTTAGGGGGCGGGAGTAGGACAGATACGCAGTATTTT